This T cell receptor beta chain was sequenced in a study of identical twins. Study observations and caveats: Models underestimated TCR alpha sharing (out-of-frame) in monozygotic twins. Cord blood beta clonotypes that were abundant carried fewer insertions, and memory repertoires showed no such trend.

As for this clonotype: Its antigen is currently unknown.

Unique molecular identifiers were present on cDNA, and template switching added a universal primer site. TCRdb analysed the 5' RACE reads with MiXCR anew, one entry per CDR3 protein. The sample includes 350,000 or so distinct CDR3 sequences, roughly 12% of them seen just once. The length of the CDR3 is 11 residues. V lost 5 bases and J 7 bases, leaving 8 bases between the germline ends. CDR1 SEHNR and CDR2 FQNEAQ come from the germline V gene (reference sequence). The sample was also linked to a second study, of yellow fever vaccine responses in identical twins.

The specimen sequenced was CD8+ T cells sorted from blood. J is TRBJ1-1 and V is TRBV7-9; D is ambiguous. This sequence originates from a young woman in good health. This chain's CDR3 is CASSNTVEAFF. For the CDR3, the DNA is TGTGCCAGCAGCAATACAGTTGAAGCTTTCTTT. Supplemented by reference TRBV7-9 and TRBJ1-1, the full variable domain reads DTGVSQNPRHKITKRGQNVTFRCDPISEHNRLYWYRQTLGQGPEFLTYFQNEAQLEKSRLLSDRFSAERPKGSFSTLEIQRTEQGDSAMYLCASSNTVEAFFGQGTRLTVV.